Listed here are 15 T cell receptor beta chains from one sample, sequenced in a study of T cell changes during pregnancy in multiple sclerosis. Sequencing used immunoSEQ multiplex PCR; TCRdb keeps in-frame clones, though not all of them. The sample has around 30,000 clones; 80% to 95% are singletons. Here the sequenced sample was CD8+ T cells from peripheral blood mononuclear cells, taken before pregnancy. These receptors were obtained from a female donor with multiple sclerosis, enrolled in a pregnancy study.

The J gene is TRBJ2-3, the V gene TRBV9; TRBD2 is a possible D gene (6 bases). Germline CDR1 and CDR2: SGDLS and YYNGEE. This CDR3 has 15 amino acids. V was clipped by 2 bases and J by 4 bases, with 14 bases between them. The CDR3 sequence is CASSVRLDRADTQYF. The CDR3 DNA reads as TGTGCCAGCAGCGTCAGACTAGATCGGGCAGATACGCAGTATTTT. Full variable domain (rest looked up from reference TRBV9 and TRBJ2-3): DSGVTQTPKHLITATGQRVTLRCSPRSGDLSVYWYQQSLDQGLQFLIQYYNGEERAKGNILERFSAQQFPDLHSELNLSSLELGDSALYFCASSVRLDRADTQYFGPGTRLTVL.

The chain carries TRBV27 and TRBJ2-7, with 11 bases identical to TRBD2. The ends lost 5 bases at V and 6 bases at J; junction bases unmatched: 9. Per the germline V gene, CDR1 is MNHEY and CDR2 is SMNVEV (reference sequence). The CDR3 is 15 amino acids. The CDR3 reads CASSPLSGRASEQYF. The CDR3 bases are TGTGCCAGCAGTCCTCTTAGCGGGAGGGCCTCCGAGCAGTACTTC.

This chain joins TRBV28 and TRBJ1-1; tentative D call: TRBD1 (5 bases). The CDR3 sequence is 17 residues long. Germline-derived CDR1 and CDR2 are MDHEN and SYDVKM. Trimming cost V 6 bases and J 3 bases, with 23 bases left between them. The CDR3 loop is CASSWVVGVVGDTEAFF. CDR3 sequence (DNA): TGTGCCAGCAGCTGGGTTGTTGGGGTCGTAGGGGACACTGAAGCTTTCTTT.

This chain uses TRBV29-1 with TRBJ2-7; 7 positions match TRBD1. Germline-derived CDR1 and CDR2 are SQVTM and ANQGSEA. Trimming at V came to 4 bases and at J to 2 bases, leaving 8 bases not matched to a gene. The length of the CDR3 is 14 residues. CDR3: CSVGSDREPYEQYF. CDR3 DNA sequence: TGCAGCGTTGGTTCCGACAGGGAACCCTACGAGCAGTACTTC.

The rearrangement links TRBV19 to TRBJ2-7; 9 nucleotides agree with TRBD1. CDR3 length: 16 residues. The ends lost 5 bases at V and 0 bases at J; junction bases unmatched: 8. Germline V gene sequence: CDR1 LNHDA, CDR2 SQIVND (reference sequence). This chain's CDR3 is CASSYTGTGNSYEQYF. In DNA form, the CDR3 reads TGTGCCAGTAGTTACACCGGGACAGGGAACTCCTACGAGCAGTACTTC.

V is TRBV11-3 and J is TRBJ2-7; TRBD2 might be the D (6 bases). The V end lost 2 bases, the J end lost 4 bases, and 12 bases lay between the germline ends. This CDR3 has 14 amino acids. Germline V gene lookup returns CDR1 SGHNT and CDR2 YENEEA. CDR3 sequence: CASSLTVAAYEQYF. The CDR3 DNA is TGTGCCAGCAGCTTAACCGTAGCGGCTTACGAGCAGTACTTC.

CDR3 DNA: TGTGCCAGCAGCTCCAGAAATCAGCCCCAGCATTTT. Its protein product is CASSSRNQPQHF. The gene calls are TRBV7-9 and TRBJ1-5; D unclear. Trimming stripped 4 bases from V and 4 bases from J, with 5 bases between. This CDR3 is built from 12 residues. CDR1 and CDR2 from the germline V gene are SEHNR and FQNEAQ (reference sequence).

The rearrangement uses TRBV5-4 and TRBJ2-3, with D possibly being TRBD2 (5 bases). Per the germline V gene, CDR1 is SGHNT and CDR2 is YYREEE (reference sequence). The CDR3 totals 14 residues. Trimming left V 2 bases short and J 3 bases short, with 10 bases between. CDR3 amino acids: CASSFGRETDTQYF. The CDR3 coding sequence is TGTGCCAGCAGCTTTGGTAGGGAGACAGATACGCAGTATTTT.

V gene TRBV29-1 combines with J gene TRBJ1-1; TRBD1 matches 12 bases. V shed 3 bases, J shed 11 bases, and the junction held 7 bases outside the gene matches. Looked up from germline, CDR1 is SQVTM and CDR2 is ANQGSEA. The CDR3 loop spans 13 amino acids. The CDR3 reads CSVDWDRGPRAFF. CDR3 bases: TGCAGCGTTGATTGGGACAGGGGGCCCCGGGCTTTCTTT.

V gene TRBV7-9 combines with J gene TRBJ2-7; perhaps TRBD2 as D (5 bases). CDR3 size: 17 residues. V lost 5 bases to trimming and J lost 0 bases, with 20 bases between them. The germline CDR1 and CDR2 sequences are SEHNR and FQNEAQ (reference sequence). CDR3 nucleotide sequence: TGTGCCAGCAGCCCTCCCCCCGAGGGCTCAAGCTCCTACGAGCAGTACTTC. Translating it yields CASSPPPEGSSSYEQYF.

The chain combines TRBV2 with TRBJ1-5, with 8 bases aligning to TRBD1. CDR1 and CDR2 (germline): SNHLY, FYNNEI. V gave up 6 bases and J gave up 1 base; unmatched junction bases: 2. CDR3 size: 14 residues. The CDR3 loop reads CASRDRESNQPQHF. The DNA for the CDR3 is TGTGCCAGCAGGGACAGGGAGAGCAATCAGCCCCAGCATTTT.

The rearrangement joins TRBV6-5 to TRBJ2-3; D possibly corresponds to TRBD1 (6 bases). The CDR3 extends over 13 amino acids. V lost 8 bases, J lost 3 bases, and 12 bases lay in between. Germline V lookup: CDR1 MNHEY, CDR2 SVGAGI. CDR3 loop: CASWQGRTDTQYF. The CDR3 DNA reads TGTGCCAGCTGGCAGGGGCGAACAGATACGCAGTATTTT.

Written as DNA, the CDR3 is TGTGCCAGCAGTCGGGACACGAACACTGAAGCTTTCTTT. The encoded protein is CASSRDTNTEAFF. This chain uses TRBV6-5 with TRBJ1-1; D might be TRBD1 (6 bases). CDR1 and CDR2 from the germline V gene are MNHEY and SVGAGI. The ends were cut back, 5 bases at V and 1 base at J, with 8 bases in the middle. There are 13 residues in the CDR3.

This sequence joins TRBV6-4 and TRBJ2-1, with TRBD2 as a possible D gene (6 bases). Deletions cut 2 bases from V and 4 bases from J, with 12 bases between. The CDR3 is 15 residues long. CDR1 is MRHNA, CDR2 SNTAGT, per germline. CDR3 DNA: TGTGCCAGCAGTGACGGAGCGGGTTCTTACAATGAGCAGTTCTTC. Residues: CASSDGAGSYNEQFF.

This sequence joins TRBV7-9 and TRBJ1-4; perhaps TRBD1 as D (6 bases). CDR3 length: 17 residues. In germline, CDR1 is SEHNR, CDR2 FQNEAQ (reference sequence). V was cut by 5 bases and J by 5 bases, with 21 bases left in between. The DNA for the CDR3 is TGTGCCAGCAGCCCGAACCTTAAGACAGGCGCCAATGAAAAACTGTTTTTT. It specifies CASSPNLKTGANEKLFF.